Reported below is one TCR beta chain. Antigen specificity is unknown. The CDR3 has 14 amino acids. Trimming took off 2 bases at V and 1 base at J, with 8 bases between the two ends. Per the germline V gene, CDR1 is SGHKS and CDR2 is YYEKEE (reference sequence). It was at deep level that the assay was run. Under the authors' procedure: ImmunoSEQ only sent back junction sequences with no quality scores, so filtering was done differently. Clones were read by immunoSEQ multiplex PCR, and TCRdb kept only the in-frame ones, dropping some. From that table come the V and J calls and clone size; the DNA was used to work out D and trimming. The sample yields some 2.1 million clones, 85% to 95% seen once. This record belongs to a study of shared clonotypes between healthy human individuals. Study information: Used for every donor were three CD4 naive, three CD4 memory, two CD8 naive and one CD8 memory plate.

The naive CD8 population came from CD45RO-negative cells selected for CCR7, without terminally differentiated effector memory CD45RA+ cells. General observations from the study: With a few donors compared, approximately 5% of naive CD4 clonotypes were shared.

V and J are TRBV5-5 and TRBJ2-3; tentative D call: TRBD1 (5 bases). The sequenced sample was naive CD8+ T cells sorted from blood. The clonotype was recovered from a man younger than 35 in good health. The CDR3 is CASSFPGRTDTQYF. In DNA, the CDR3 is TGTGCCAGCAGCTTCCCAGGGCGCACAGATACGCAGTATTTT.